This TCR beta chain stems from a study of blood T cell repertoires in COVID-19. About the research overall: The United States, Italy and Spain provided the acute and convalescent COVID-19 samples. From T cells, B-cell-depleted T cells, or PBMCs came the material, which was cDNA or gDNA.

Per the study methods: From reference gene primer amplification, estimates of nucleated cell counts were derived. Sequencing was performed with immunoSEQ multiplex PCR; in TCRdb, only in-frame clones are kept and a portion is missing. For V, J and clone size, that table is used; D and trimming come from the DNA. The table records approximately 140,000 clones, about 74% of them present only once. Sequencing was done on a sample of peripheral blood. The TCR was taken from a man aged 50 or older with acute or convalescent COVID-19.

Here the CDR3 DNA reads TGTGCCAGCAGCTCCCGGACAGGTGGGGCAGATACGCAGTATTTT. Translated, it gives CASSSRTGGADTQYF. The chain links TRBV5-8 to TRBJ2-3, with 7 positions matching TRBD1. The V and J ends lost 3 bases and 4 bases, in that order; junction bases with no gene match: 8. Germline CDR1 SGHTS, CDR2 YDEGEE. The CDR3 runs 15 residues.